Shown below are 20 T cell receptor beta chains from a single sample sequenced in a study of post-analysis software for immune sequencing data. Study-level findings and limits: About 5 TRBV segments occurring more often in patients than controls included TRBV5-6, TRBV5-1 and TRBV20-1.

The TCR beta cDNA libraries carried unique molecular identifiers. TCRdb itself ran the PCR reads through MiXCR, one entry per CDR3 protein. The profile covers about 500,000 distinct CDR3 sequences, with approximately 45% appearing a single time and around 10% taken by the ten largest. What these receptors recognize is not known. Sequencing was done on a sample of blood. The receptor source for this set is a girl aged 10 to 17 with multiple sclerosis.

The CDR3 DNA follows: TGTGCCAGCAGCCCCGGGACAGGGAGTAACTATGGCTACACCTTC. Translation: CASSPGTGSNYGYTF. V gene TRBV7-9 combines with J gene TRBJ1-2; 9 bases are a match to TRBD1. Germline CDR1 and CDR2: SEHNR and FQNEAQ (reference sequence). CDR3 length: 15 residues. Trimming at V came to 5 bases and at J to 1 base, leaving 5 bases not matched to a gene.

This chain joins TRBV7-3 and TRBJ2-7; D unresolved. CDR3 length: 16 amino acids. The V end lost 5 bases, the J end lost 2 bases, and 19 bases lay between the germline ends. In germline, CDR1 is SGHTA, CDR2 FQGTGA. Written as DNA, the CDR3 is TGTGCCAGCAGCCCCGAGAGAGTATACACCCCCTACGAGCAGTACTTC. Its protein product is CASSPERVYTPYEQYF.

The chain recombines TRBV29-1 with TRBJ1-1; 12 positions match TRBD1. J was trimmed by 4 bases and V by 6 bases; bases with no gene match: 9. Germline CDR1 SQVTM, CDR2 ANQGSEA. The CDR3 consists of 15 residues. The CDR3, as DNA: TGCAGCGTGCGGGACAGGGGGCTTGGGTCCACTGAAGCTTTCTTT. Encoded protein: CSVRDRGLGSTEAFF.

CDR3 sequence reads: CASSPGRDPWGANVLTF. CDR3 DNA sequence: TGTGCCAGCAGCCCGGGCCGGGATCCATGGGGGGCCAACGTCCTGACTTTC. The chain joins TRBV9 to TRBJ2-6; D is possibly TRBD2 (5 bases). V lost 4 bases and J 4 bases, leaving 18 bases between the germline ends. The CDR3 runs to 17 residues. Germline V gene sequence: CDR1 SGDLS, CDR2 YYNGEE.

J is TRBJ2-7 and V is TRBV6-2 or TRBV6-3; TRBD1 matches at 9 bases. After removal of 5 bases from V and 3 bases from J, the junction contained 5 bases not matched to a gene. In germline, CDR1 is MNHEY, CDR2 SVGEGT. The CDR3 totals 14 residues. In DNA, the CDR3 is TGTGCCAGCAGTCCGGGACAGGGCAACTACGAGCAGTACTTC. Translating gives CASSPGQGNYEQYF.

The DNA for the CDR3 is TGTGCCAGCAGTGAAGCAGGCGAGACCCAGTACTTC. It encodes CASSEAGETQYF. The chain couples TRBV6-1 to TRBJ2-5, with unresolved D. V was trimmed by 0 bases and J by 5 bases, leaving 4 bases between them. This CDR3 has 12 residues. Germline values: CDR1 MNHNS, CDR2 SASEGT.

The chain has TRBV3-1 and TRBJ1-5; D is ambiguous. V was shortened by 0 bases and J by 4 bases, with 10 bases between the two germline ends. Germline CDR1 is LGHDT and CDR2 is YNNKEL (reference sequence). The CDR3 sequence is 15 residues long. CDR3 loop: CASSQDDGENQPQHF. The CDR3 DNA reads TGTGCCAGCAGCCAAGATGACGGGGAGAATCAGCCCCAGCATTTT.

For the CDR3, the DNA is TGTGCCAGCAGTGACCCTTATGGAGTTGGGGCAGAGACCCAGTACTTC. Its protein is CASSDPYGVGAETQYF. This chain connects TRBV2 to TRBJ2-5; perhaps TRBD1 as D (5 bases). Germline assignment: CDR1 SNHLY and CDR2 FYNNEI. V gave up 3 bases and J gave up 4 bases, with 18 bases separating them. The CDR3 has 16 amino acids.

This clonotype has a handful of counts. This sequence joins TRBV12-3 or TRBV12-4 and TRBJ2-1, with a weak D call TRBD2 (5 bases). CDR3 size: 13 residues. Trimming left V 2 bases short and J 7 bases short, with 9 bases between. The CDR3 sequence is CASSLRRRNEQFF. CDR3 bases: TGTGCCAGCAGTTTAAGGAGGAGAAATGAGCAGTTCTTC.

This clonotype was picked up a small number of times. The J gene is TRBJ2-7, the V gene TRBV20-1; TRBD1 agrees at 9 bases. Germline V gene lookup returns CDR1 DFQATT and CDR2 SNEGSKA (reference sequence). CDR3 size: 16 residues. Trimming at V came to 3 bases and at J to 10 bases, leaving 19 bases not matched to a gene. The DNA for the CDR3 is TGCAGTGCTAGTGCTCCGGTTGGGACAGGGATATCGGCCCAGTACTTC. This codes for CSASAPVGTGISAQYF.

This clonotype was picked up a small number of times. The genes are TRBV28 and TRBJ2-1, with a possible D match to TRBD1 (5 bases). The germline V and J ends were trimmed by 4 bases and 6 bases, with 13 bases remaining between them. From germline, CDR1 is MDHEN and CDR2 SYDVKM. CDR3 length: 14 residues. CDR3 nucleotide sequence: TGTGCCAGCAGTTCCCCGGTTCAGGGCAATGAGCAGTTCTTC. It specifies CASSSPVQGNEQFF.

This clonotype was picked up one time. The chain employs TRBV20-1 and TRBJ2-4; D gene ambiguous. The J call is doubtful: the DNA matches TRBJ2-7 better. Germline CDR1 is DFQATT and CDR2 is SNEGSKA (reference sequence). The CDR3 spans 15 residues. CDR3 DNA sequence: TGCAGTGCTAGTTCTTCCTTCAGGTCAGCCTACGAGCAGTACTTC. Amino acids: CSASSSFRSAYEQYF.

In its sample, this clonotype was seen a few times. A junction boundary mismatches the germline segment, possibly from a read error. This rearrangement joins TRBV4-2 to TRBJ2-7; tentative D call: TRBD2 (5 bases). Germline CDR1 LGHNA, CDR2 YNFKEQ. The CDR3 totals 15 residues. CDR3 bases: TGTACCAGCAGCCAAGGCGGGTCTCCTGGCTACGAGCAGTACTTC. This encodes CTSSQGGSPGYEQYF.

The chain uses TRBV3-1 and TRBJ2-7, with no clear D. The CDR3 runs 15 residues. Germline V gives CDR1 LGHDT, CDR2 YNNKEL (reference sequence). Trimming took off 0 bases at V and 0 bases at J, with 9 bases between the two ends. In DNA form, the CDR3 reads TGTGCCAGCAGCCAAGAAGTGGCAACCTCCTACGAGCAGTACTTC. Its protein is CASSQEVATSYEQYF.

V is TRBV20-1 and J is TRBJ2-7; no clear D gene. From germline, CDR1 is DFQATT and CDR2 SNEGSKA (reference sequence). V lost 0 bases and J lost 3, with 12 bases in between. This CDR3 region has 14 residues. This CDR3 reads CSARDSRMVYEQYF. CDR3 DNA sequence: TGCAGTGCTAGAGATTCTAGAATGGTCTACGAGCAGTACTTC.

This clonotype was recorded once. The chain is built from TRBV7-2 and TRBJ2-5; 8 bases match TRBD2. The germline V gene has CDR1 SGHTA and CDR2 FQGNSA. V lost 0 bases to trimming and J lost 2 bases; unmatched junction nucleotides: 2. The CDR3 runs 15 residues. The CDR3 DNA follows: TGTGCCAGCAGCTTAGCGGCTAGCGGGCAAGAGACCCAGTACTTC. This sequence encodes CASSLAASGQETQYF.

The chain recombines TRBV20-1 with TRBJ2-7, with TRBD2 as a possible D gene (6 bases). Trimming removed 1 base from V and 7 bases from J, with 17 bases in between. Germline V gene data show CDR1 as DFQATT and CDR2 as SNEGSKA (reference sequence). CDR3 length: 14 amino acids. The CDR3 spells CSARVGDFYNEQYF. CDR3 coding DNA: TGCAGTGCTAGAGTGGGGGACTTCTACAATGAGCAGTACTTC.

This clonotype was observed a handful of times. The gene calls are TRBV18 and TRBJ1-2; D not certain. The CDR3 contains 14 residues. Per germline, CDR1 KGHSH and CDR2 LQKENI. Trimming removed 0 bases at V and 0 bases at J, with 5 bases between. The CDR3, as DNA: TGTGCCAGCTCACCACCGAGACCTAACTATGGCTACACCTTC. Translation gives CASSPPRPNYGYTF.

The rearrangement links TRBV28 to TRBJ2-3, with no clear D. This CDR3 is built from 13 residues. Trimming took off 5 bases at V and 6 bases at J, with 12 bases between the two ends. Germline V gene sequence: CDR1 MDHEN, CDR2 SYDVKM. The CDR3 protein is CASSPSRWDTQYF. CDR3 nucleotides: TGTGCCAGCAGTCCCTCTAGATGGGATACGCAGTATTTT.

The chain uses TRBV20-1 and TRBJ2-3, with a weak D call TRBD2 (6 bases). Germline CDR1 and CDR2: DFQATT and SNEGSKA (reference sequence). The CDR3 length is 14 residues. V lost 7 bases and J lost 6, with 20 bases in between. CDR3 nucleotides: TGCAGTGTTCAGTTCGCGGGAACAAGGGATACGCAGTATTTT. Its protein product is CSVQFAGTRDTQYF.